The 21 T cell receptor beta chains below all came from one sample that was sequenced in a study of blood T cells in healthy people across ages (dated by TCRdb to between 2014 and 2017). Library method: 5' RACE. For sequencing, an Illumina HiSeq 2500 was employed. The second PCR ran for roughly 7 to 11 cycles and used a J-beta primer mix along with a sample-barcoded 5' primer. Using fastp at Q25 and MiXCR, TCRdb reprocessed the public reads and kept productive beta chains. A single entry per CDR3 protein holds the most common genes and DNA from its merged rows. The sample has roughly 1,700,000 distinct CDR3 sequences on record, 28% of them singletons. The top ten constitute roughly 8.2% of the sample. What was sequenced was blood. The receptors shown here come from a young woman in good health.

CDR3 region: CASSQDNAGGTEAFF. The CDR3 DNA reads TGCGCCAGCAGCCAAGATAACGCCGGGGGGACTGAAGCTTTCTTT. V usage is TRBV4-3 and J usage is TRBJ1-1, with D perhaps TRBD1 (5 bases). Germline CDR1 LGHNA, CDR2 YSLEER. This CDR3 contains 15 residues. Trimming shortened V by 0 bases and J by 5 bases, and 13 bases separated the two germline ends.

A few counts support this clonotype. This rearrangement joins TRBV7-6 to TRBJ1-2; D perhaps matches TRBD1 (6 bases). Germline CDR1 reads SGHVS; CDR2 reads FNYEAQ. With 5 bases removed from V and 10 bases from J, the gap between germline ends came to 14 bases. This CDR3 is 12 amino acids long. The CDR3 DNA follows: TGTGCCAGCAGCAGATCCGGACAGCTCTACACCTTC. Its protein product is CASSRSGQLYTF.

As for this clonotype: At one of its ends the junction is not consistent with the germline gene, which may arise from a read error. This sequence joins TRBV6-5 and TRBJ2-1; D may be TRBD1 (5 bases). Germline loops: CDR1 MNHEY, CDR2 SVGAGI. This CDR3 has 13 residues. The CDR3 is CAGSRQRYNEQFF. CDR3 coding DNA: TGTGCCGGCAGCAGACAGCGCTACAATGAGCAGTTCTTC.

Regarding this clonotype: At one end, the junction sequence differs from germline, possibly due to a read error. The V call is TRBV12-3 or TRBV12-4, the J call TRBJ2-5; TRBD2 aligns across 9 bases. The CDR3 loop spans 16 amino acids. The CDR3 loop reads CASGLGAGGRQETQYF. The CDR3 nucleotides read TGTGCCAGCGGTTTGGGGGCGGGGGGGCGCCAAGAGACCCAGTACTTC.

Ten or more counts support this clonotype. CDR3 bases: TGTGCCAGCAGTCGACCGGGACAGGGATCGAACTATGGCTACACCTTC. It translates to CASSRPGQGSNYGYTF. This chain uses TRBV7-9 with TRBJ1-2, with 9 bases matching TRBD1. Germline loops: CDR1 SEHNR, CDR2 FQNEAQ (reference sequence). Unmatched junction bases numbered 10, after V lost 6 bases and J lost 2 bases. The CDR3 has 16 residues.

The rearrangement uses TRBV2 and TRBJ1-1; D uncertain. V shed 2 bases and J shed 11 bases, with 15 bases lying between them. The CDR3 extends over 13 amino acids. CDR1 and CDR2 from the germline V gene are SNHLY and FYNNEI. DNA of the CDR3: TGTGCCAGCAGTGAACGGGGAGTAGAAGGGGCTTTCTTT. This translates into CASSERGVEGAFF. The full variable domain, rest sourced from reference TRBV2 and TRBJ1-1, is EPEVTQTPSHQVTQMGQEVILRCVPISNHLYFYWYRQILGQKVEFLVSFYNNEISEKSEIFDDQFSVERPDGSNFTLKIRSTKLEDSAMYFCASSERGVEGAFFGQGTRLTVV.

J is TRBJ1-1 and V is TRBV7-2; 9 bases align to TRBD1. The CDR3 extends over 14 amino acids. Unmatched junction bases numbered 7, after V lost 6 bases and J lost 5 bases. CDR1 is SGHTA, CDR2 FQGNSA, per germline. CDR3 amino acids: CASRTGTGITEAFF. The CDR3 nucleotides are TGTGCCAGCAGGACCGGGACAGGGATAACTGAAGCTTTCTTT.

For the CDR3, the DNA is TGTGCCAGCAGCCGTGCCCCGCTAGCGGGGGGGCTTTTATCTGGGGCCAACGTCCTGACTTTC. This gives the protein CASSRAPLAGGLLSGANVLTF. The chain joins TRBV5-5 to TRBJ2-6; 12 bases agree with TRBD2. Germline trimming cut 4 bases from V and 1 base from J; bases unmatched to any gene: 15. The V gene's germline CDR1 is SGHKS and CDR2 YYEKEE (reference sequence). This CDR3 region has 21 residues.

V and J are TRBV7-9 and TRBJ1-1; D is unresolved. Between the trimmed V and J ends, which lost 7 bases and 0 bases, there was a span of 6 bases. Germline V gene data show CDR1 as SEHNR and CDR2 as FQNEAQ (reference sequence). CDR3 size: 12 residues. CDR3 in amino acids: CASNLMNTEAFF. The CDR3 coding sequence is TGTGCCAGCAACTTGATGAACACTGAAGCTTTCTTT.

V is TRBV7-9 and J is TRBJ2-1, with D perhaps TRBD1 or TRBD2 (5 bases each). V lost 3 bases to trimming and J lost 0 bases, with 15 bases between them. CDR1 and CDR2 (germline): SEHNR, FQNEAQ (reference sequence). This CDR3 spans 17 amino acids. The CDR3 region has the DNA TGTGCCAGCAGCTTCCCCTCCGGGGCGAGCTCCTACAATGAGCAGTTCTTC. Protein: CASSFPSGASSYNEQFF.

This clonotype has a count of ten or more. The chain is built from TRBV5-5 and TRBJ2-5; TRBD2 is a possible D gene (5 bases). The CDR3 runs to 14 residues. Trimming stripped 1 base from V and 1 base from J, with 8 bases between. Germline V gene data show CDR1 as SGHKS and CDR2 as YYEKEE (reference sequence). CDR3 bases: TGTGCCAGCAGCTTGTGGGAGAGCCAAGAGACCCAGTACTTC. Its protein is CASSLWESQETQYF.

About this clonotype: Sequence at one end of the junction differs from germline and may be a read error. V usage is TRBV6-2 or TRBV6-3 and J usage is TRBJ2-7, with a possible D match to TRBD1 (6 bases). Germline lookup yields CDR1 MNHEY and CDR2 SVGEGT. The length of the CDR3 is 16 residues. Here the CDR3 reads CARSSFGQPRSYEQYF. The CDR3 DNA is TGTGCCCGCAGTAGTTTCGGACAGCCCCGGTCATACGAGCAGTACTTC.

This clonotype came up once. The rearrangement uses TRBV6-5 and TRBJ1-1, with D possibly matching TRBD1 (5 bases). The germline CDR1 and CDR2 sequences are MNHEY and SVGAGI. The ends were cut back, 6 bases at V and 11 bases at J, with 16 bases in the middle. The CDR3 totals 12 residues. The CDR3 loop is CASSLDRGPAFF. The CDR3 DNA sequence: TGTGCCAGCAGCCTAGACAGAGGACCGGCTTTCTTT.

This clonotype was picked up a small number of times. V and J are TRBV6-1 and TRBJ2-3; 8 bases agree with TRBD2. Germline CDR1 reads MNHNS; CDR2 reads SASEGT. With 3 bases clipped from V and 5 bases from J, the junction kept 7 bases outside the gene matches. This CDR3 region has 15 residues. The CDR3 sequence: CASSEEALAGDTQYF. For the CDR3, the DNA is TGTGCCAGCAGTGAGGAGGCGCTAGCGGGAGATACGCAGTATTTT.

This clonotype has only a few counts. The chain carries TRBV15 and TRBJ2-5; 11 positions agree with TRBD2. V lost 0 bases, J lost 3 bases, and 18 bases stayed unmatched. Germline-derived CDR1 and CDR2 are LNHNV and YYDKDF (reference sequence). CDR3 length: 21 amino acids. CDR3 sequence: CATSRDPPGLAGVRAEETQYF. The CDR3 nucleotides read TGTGCCACCAGCAGAGATCCGCCCGGACTAGCGGGTGTTAGAGCGGAAGAGACCCAGTACTTC.

The chain has TRBV19 and TRBJ1-5; maybe TRBD1 (5 bases). The germline V gene encodes CDR1 LNHDA and CDR2 SQIVND (reference sequence). The CDR3 is 19 amino acids. V lost 3 bases to trimming and J lost 15 bases, with 36 bases between them. The CDR3 reads CASSIRPPGLGARNQSRHF. In nucleotides, the CDR3 is TGTGCCAGTAGTATTCGACCCCCTGGCCTAGGGGCCCGCAATCAGTCCCGGCATTTT.

This clonotype has just one count. A read error may explain this, as a much larger clone is one base away. Lacking the conserved final phenylalanine or tryptophan, this CDR3 likely reflects a read error. The V gene is TRBV6-2 or TRBV6-3, the J gene TRBJ2-1; TRBD2 agrees at 9 bases. Trimming took 5 bases from V and 9 from J; bases not matched to a gene: 5. The CDR3 has 13 amino acids. In germline, CDR1 is MNHEY, CDR2 SVGEGT. The CDR3 DNA is TGTGCCAGCAGTGCCGGACTAGCGAGTGAGCAGTTCTGC. Translated, it gives CASSAGLASEQFC.

V usage is TRBV20-1 and J usage is TRBJ2-3; D gene unclear. Per germline, CDR1 DFQATT and CDR2 SNEGSKA (reference sequence). The ends were cut back, 5 bases at V and 0 bases at J, with 12 bases in the middle. This CDR3 is built from 14 residues. CDR3 nucleotides: TGCAGTGCTCCCCGCGGAACTAGCACAGATACGCAGTATTTT. Translating it yields CSAPRGTSTDTQYF.

This clonotype showed up just a few times. This chain connects TRBV30 to TRBJ1-2, with TRBD1 matching 7 bases. This CDR3 contains 11 residues. Germline loops: CDR1 GTSNPN, CDR2 SVGIG (reference sequence). The trim removed 4 bases at V and 8 bases at J, leaving 4 bases unmatched. The CDR3 nucleotides are TGTGCCTGGACAGGGGGTTTGGGCTACACCTTC. Residues: CAWTGGLGYTF.

Many counts were recorded for this clonotype. This chain uses TRBV20-1 with TRBJ2-5; perhaps TRBD2 as D (5 bases). The germline V gene encodes CDR1 DFQATT and CDR2 SNEGSKA (reference sequence). The CDR3 covers 13 residues. V gave up 5 bases and J gave up 2 bases, with 12 bases separating them. The CDR3 nucleotides read TGCAGTGCTGGAATCCGACTACAAGAGACCCAGTACTTC. This sequence encodes CSAGIRLQETQYF.

This clonotype was picked up a small number of times. DNA of the CDR3: TGTGCCAGCAGCTCAGGGGACGGGGCTAATGAGCAGTTCTTC. Its translation: CASSSGDGANEQFF. This sequence joins TRBV7-2 and TRBJ2-1, with D perhaps matching TRBD1 (6 bases). The CDR3 is 14 amino acids. Per the germline V gene, CDR1 is SGHTA and CDR2 is FQGNSA. With 4 bases removed from V and 7 bases from J, the gap between germline ends came to 14 bases.